These 30 T cell receptor beta chains were all obtained from the same sample, sequenced in a study of PD-L1 blockade in urothelial cancer. The time point: pretreatment peripheral blood. Clones were sequenced by immunoSEQ multiplex PCR, and TCRdb holds only the in-frame ones, with some missing. The sample records about 95,000 clones, 90% being singletons. The material sequenced was PBMCs, taken around atezolizumab (anti-PD-L1) treatment. All receptors derive from a man in his 60s with urothelial cancer.

This clone was recorded once. The chain employs TRBV9 and TRBJ2-2; weak D call: TRBD2 (6 bases). Germline V gene data show CDR1 as SGDLS and CDR2 as YYNGEE. V dropped 5 bases and J dropped 6 bases, with 17 bases sitting between them. This CDR3 has 15 amino acids. The chain's CDR3 is CASSPNPAGPGELFF. CDR3 DNA: TGTGCCAGCAGTCCAAACCCAGCGGGTCCCGGGGAGCTGTTTTTT.

The V gene is TRBV5-4, the J gene TRBJ2-3; TRBD2 matches 9 bases. V was pared by 0 bases and J by 0 bases, with 5 bases of the junction left unmatched. Germline-derived CDR1 and CDR2 are SGHNT and YYREEE (reference sequence). This CDR3 comprises 17 residues. The DNA of the CDR3 is TGTGCCAGCAGCTTGGGCGGGGGGGCCTCTAGCACAGATACGCAGTATTTT. This sequence encodes CASSLGGGASSTDTQYF.

The chain links TRBV11-2 to TRBJ1-3; possibly TRBD1 for D (5 bases). CDR1 and CDR2 from the germline V gene are SGHAT and FQNNGV. There are 14 residues in the CDR3. Trimming pared 5 bases from V and 6 bases from J, leaving 14 bases between. This CDR3 reads CASSRRGMENTIYF. The CDR3 DNA is TGTGCCAGCAGCCGTCGGGGGATGGAAAACACCATATATTTT.

The V gene is TRBV28, the J gene TRBJ2-3, with D unclear. Trimming took 10 bases from V and 5 from J, leaving 16 bases between them. This CDR3 comprises 13 residues. Germline V lookup: CDR1 MDHEN, CDR2 SYDVKM. The DNA of the CDR3 is TGTGCCACCGAGTTGGGCTTGGGAGATACGCAGTATTTT. Encoded protein: CATELGLGDTQYF.

The chain carries TRBV5-4 and TRBJ2-2; 13 nucleotides line up with TRBD2. V was clipped by 4 bases and J by 1 base; unmatched bases: 4. The CDR3 is made up of 17 amino acids. Looked up from germline, CDR1 is SGHNT and CDR2 is YYREEE (reference sequence). The CDR3, as DNA: TGTGCCAGCAGCATAAGACTAGCGGGGGGGAACACCGGGGAGCTGTTTTTT. As protein: CASSIRLAGGNTGELFF.

The chain uses TRBV6-1 and TRBJ2-7, with D perhaps TRBD1 (6 bases). Trimming took 6 bases from V and 0 from J, leaving 9 bases between them. Germline V gene data show CDR1 as MNHNS and CDR2 as SASEGT. This CDR3 comprises 13 residues. The CDR3 sequence is CASRKDSSYEQYF. The CDR3 nucleotides are TGTGCCAGCAGGAAGGACAGCTCCTACGAGCAGTACTTC.

The DNA of the CDR3 is TGTGCCTGGAGTCAACAGGGGGCAATGGGGGAAACCCAGTACTTC. Translating it yields CAWSQQGAMGETQYF. The rearrangement joins TRBV30 to TRBJ2-5; 9 nucleotides agree with TRBD1. From germline, CDR1 is GTSNPN and CDR2 SVGIG (reference sequence). After removal of 2 bases from V and 8 bases from J, the junction contained 12 bases not matched to a gene. The CDR3 loop spans 15 amino acids. Supplemented by reference TRBV30 and TRBJ2-5, the full variable domain reads SQTIHQWPATLVQPVGSPLSLECTVEGTSNPNLYWYRQAAGRGLQLLFYSVGIGQISSEVPQNLSASRPQDRQFILSSKKLLLSDSGFYLCAWSQQGAMGETQYFGPGTRLLVL.

The V call is TRBV11-2, the J call TRBJ2-7; a possible D gene is TRBD1 (5 bases). Germline V gene data show CDR1 as SGHAT and CDR2 as FQNNGV. The CDR3 sequence is 14 residues long. V lost 6 bases and J 3 bases, leaving 15 bases between the germline ends. The CDR3 DNA reads TGTGCCAGCAGGCCTTATCAGGGCCTCTACGAGCAGTACTTC. It encodes CASRPYQGLYEQYF.

The rearrangement links TRBV4-1 to TRBJ1-6, with 7 bases aligning to TRBD1. This CDR3 has 16 amino acids. V shed 4 bases and J 8 bases; nucleotides not matched to a gene: 11. Germline V CDR1 and CDR2: MGHRA, YSYEKL. CDR3 residues: CASSPRSGTEYSPLHF. The CDR3 DNA sequence: TGCGCCAGCAGCCCAAGATCCGGGACAGAATATTCACCCCTCCACTTT.

This rearrangement joins TRBV7-2 to TRBJ2-1; D unclear. The germline gives CDR1 SGHTA, CDR2 FQGNSA. The CDR3 loop spans 13 amino acids. V was clipped by 1 base and J by 6 bases, with 7 bases between them. The CDR3 spells CASSLGRSNEQFF. The DNA for the CDR3 is TGTGCCAGCAGCTTAGGTAGAAGCAATGAGCAGTTCTTC.

The rearrangement uses TRBV4-1 and TRBJ1-1; TRBD1 matches at 8 bases. There are 18 residues in the CDR3. Germline V lookup: CDR1 MGHRA, CDR2 YSYEKL. Trimming at V came to 1 base and at J to 4 bases, leaving 14 bases not matched to a gene. The DNA of the CDR3 is TGCGCCAGCAGCCAAGGGACAGGGTATCTTTCGTCCGGCACTGAAGCTTTCTTT. Residues: CASSQGTGYLSSGTEAFF.

The rearrangement links TRBV2 to TRBJ2-2; 14 bases are a match to TRBD2. Trimming took 6 bases from V and 2 from J; bases not matched to a gene: 11. The V gene's germline CDR1 is SNHLY and CDR2 FYNNEI. The CDR3 sequence is 19 residues long. The CDR3, as DNA: TGTGCCAGCAGCGATGGGGGGACTAGCGGGAGTTCAAACACCGGGGAGCTGTTTTTT. It translates to CASSDGGTSGSSNTGELFF.

The chain uses TRBV18 and TRBJ2-1, with D perhaps TRBD1 (6 bases). V was cut by 3 bases and J by 7 bases, with 13 bases left in between. This CDR3 is built from 14 residues. Germline V gene lookup returns CDR1 KGHSH and CDR2 LQKENI. CDR3 residues: CASSPIQGANEQFF. The CDR3 DNA follows: TGTGCCAGCTCACCTATACAGGGAGCAAATGAGCAGTTCTTC.

This chain links TRBV11-3 with TRBJ2-5; 13 bases agree with TRBD2. Germline V gene lookup returns CDR1 SGHNT and CDR2 YENEEA. The CDR3 loop spans 19 amino acids. Trimming removed 0 bases from V and 3 bases from J; junction bases left unmatched: 10. The CDR3 spells CASSLDSRLAGGEEETQYF. CDR3 sequence (DNA): TGTGCCAGCAGCTTAGATTCGAGACTAGCGGGGGGTGAGGAAGAGACCCAGTACTTC. Complete variable domain (other parts from reference TRBV11-3 and TRBJ2-5): EAGVVQSPRYKIIEKKQPVAFWCNPISGHNTLYWYLQNLGQGPELLIRYENEEAVDDSQLPKDRFSAERLKGVDSTLKIQPAELGDSAVYLCASSLDSRLAGGEEETQYFGPGTRLLVL.

This clone was detected only once. CDR3 nucleotide sequence: TGTGCTGGACAGGGACGAGCCAAAAACATTCAGTACTTC. Its translation is CAGQGRAKNIQYF. The rearrangement joins TRBV30 to TRBJ2-4; 8 bases fit TRBD1. The germline V gene has CDR1 GTSNPN and CDR2 SVGIG (reference sequence). This CDR3 is 13 amino acids long. The full variable domain, completed using reference TRBV30 and TRBJ2-4, is SQTIHQWPATLVQPVGSPLSLECTVEGTSNPNLYWYRQAAGRGLQLLFYSVGIGQISSEVPQNLSASRPQDRQFILSSKKLLLSDSGFYLCAGQGRAKNIQYFGAGTRLSVL.

The rearrangement uses TRBV5-1 and TRBJ1-4; 7 nucleotides agree with TRBD1. The CDR3 consists of 15 residues. Trimming cost V 2 bases and J 3 bases; bases outside gene matches: 4. Germline V gives CDR1 SGHRS, CDR2 YFSETQ. In nucleotides, the CDR3 is TGCGCCAGCAGCTTAGGGGGCCAAGCTAATGAAAAACTGTTTTTT. Translation gives CASSLGGQANEKLFF.

J is TRBJ1-2 and V is TRBV18, with 9 nucleotides matching TRBD1. J lost 4 bases, V lost 6 bases, and 6 bases had no gene match. Germline values: CDR1 KGHSH, CDR2 LQKENI. The CDR3 runs to 14 residues. The CDR3 protein is CASSQTGQGYGYTF. In DNA, the CDR3 is TGTGCCAGCTCCCAAACGGGACAGGGCTATGGCTACACCTTC.

CDR3 sequence (DNA): TGTGCCAGTGATATCGGACAGCGCTCCTACGAGCAGTACTTC. The encoded protein is CASDIGQRSYEQYF. The chain employs TRBV6-1 and TRBJ2-7; D possibly corresponds to TRBD1 (6 bases). The length of the CDR3 is 14 residues. Germline V gives CDR1 MNHNS, CDR2 SASEGT. Deletions cut 9 bases from V and 0 bases from J, with 15 bases between.

The rearrangement links TRBV7-2 to TRBJ2-1, with 7 bases fitting TRBD2. The V segment lost 6 bases and the J segment 1 base; nucleotides outside the gene matches: 3. CDR3 length equals 14 residues. CDR1 is SGHTA and CDR2 is FQGNSA in the germline V gene. The CDR3 protein is CASRASGSYNEQFF. The CDR3 DNA reads as TGTGCCAGCAGGGCTAGCGGTTCCTACAATGAGCAGTTCTTC.

The chain links TRBV7-9 to TRBJ2-1; 7 bases map to TRBD1. The CDR3 totals 15 residues. The junction had 9 bases not matched to a gene; V was cut back by 5 bases and J by 5 bases. From germline, CDR1 is SEHNR and CDR2 FQNEAQ (reference sequence). The CDR3 DNA reads TGTGCCAGCAGCCCTAAGGGGGCTGATAACAATGAGCAGTTCTTC. It encodes CASSPKGADNNEQFF. Full variable domain (missing parts from reference TRBV7-9 and TRBJ2-1): DTGVSQNPRHKITKRGQNVTFRCDPISEHNRLYWYRQTLGQGPEFLTYFQNEAQLEKSRLLSDRFSAERPKGSFSTLEIQRTEQGDSAMYLCASSPKGADNNEQFFGPGTRLTVL.

This clone was observed a single time. The chain recombines TRBV6-1 with TRBJ2-7; 11 nucleotides line up with TRBD2. V lost 4 bases and J lost 12; bases outside the gene matches: 17. CDR3 length: 16 amino acids. In germline, CDR1 is MNHNS, CDR2 SASEGT. The CDR3 nucleotides are TGTGCCAGCAGTGCCCTTGGGGAGGCTAGCGGGGGGCCGCCGTACTTC. Protein product: CASSALGEASGGPPYF.

The V gene is TRBV7-9, the J gene TRBJ2-2, with D possibly matching TRBD1 (6 bases). The germline V gene has CDR1 SEHNR and CDR2 FQNEAQ (reference sequence). The CDR3 totals 15 residues. V dropped 4 bases and J dropped 0 bases, with 9 bases sitting between them. CDR3 sequence: CASSSGQTNTGELFF. As DNA, the CDR3 is TGTGCCAGCAGCTCCGGACAGACGAACACCGGGGAGCTGTTTTTT.

This clone was recorded once. The gene calls are TRBV7-2 and TRBJ2-5; 8 bases line up with TRBD1. CDR3 length equals 14 residues. CDR1 SGHTA and CDR2 FQGNSA come from the germline V gene. The V and J ends lost 5 bases and 8 bases, in that order; junction bases with no gene match: 10. CDR3: CASSDTGGRETQYF. The CDR3 nucleotides read TGTGCCAGCAGCGATACAGGGGGACGAGAAACCCAGTACTTC.

The chain joins TRBV9 to TRBJ2-7; TRBD2 might be the D (6 bases). V lost 0 bases to trimming and J lost 4 bases, with 11 bases between them. The germline gives CDR1 SGDLS, CDR2 YYNGEE. The CDR3 spans 14 residues. CDR3: CASSVGGEGYEQYF. CDR3 nucleotide sequence: TGTGCCAGCAGCGTAGGGGGGGAAGGGTACGAGCAGTACTTC.

Concerning this clone: Other DNA sequences in this sample translate to the same CDR3. The chain uses TRBV10-3 and TRBJ1-2; D possibly corresponds to TRBD1 (5 bases). Germline V gene data show CDR1 as ENHRY and CDR2 as SYGVKD. This CDR3 has 12 residues. Trimming stripped 2 bases from V and 6 bases from J, with 7 bases between. In nucleotides, the CDR3 is TGTGCCATCAGTGAGGGAGGGGATGGCTACACCTTC. As protein: CAISEGGDGYTF.

V is TRBV7-2 and J is TRBJ1-3; D remains ambiguous. The CDR3 is 13 amino acids. The germline V and J ends were trimmed by 8 bases and 0 bases, with 8 bases remaining between them. The V gene's germline CDR1 is SGHTA and CDR2 FQGNSA. The CDR3 reads CASGLSSGNTIYF. The CDR3 nucleotides are TGTGCCAGCGGACTGAGCTCTGGAAACACCATATATTTT.

The chain employs TRBV28 and TRBJ1-3, with 8 bases identical to TRBD1. Germline loops: CDR1 MDHEN, CDR2 SYDVKM. J gave up 0 bases and V 6 bases, and 4 bases lay outside the gene matches. The CDR3 sequence is 15 residues long. The CDR3: CASRQGASSGNTIYF. The CDR3 DNA follows: TGTGCCAGCAGGCAGGGGGCCAGCTCTGGAAACACCATATATTTT.

The chain combines TRBV5-1 with TRBJ1-6; 7 nucleotides agree with TRBD1. J gave up 7 bases and V 4 bases, and 14 bases lay outside the gene matches. There are 17 residues in the CDR3. From germline, CDR1 is SGHRS and CDR2 YFSETQ. The CDR3 reads CASSVRDREGRNSPLHF. The DNA for the CDR3 is TGCGCCAGCAGCGTCCGGGACAGAGAAGGTAGAAATTCACCCCTCCACTTT.

This clone has only a few counts. The CDR3 nucleotides are TGTGCCAGCAGCACACAGGGACTACCCTACGAGCAGTACTTC. Its protein is CASSTQGLPYEQYF. This rearrangement joins TRBV9 to TRBJ2-7; possible D gene TRBD2, 7 bases. Per the germline V gene, CDR1 is SGDLS and CDR2 is YYNGEE. The CDR3 is 14 residues long. V was shortened by 4 bases and J by 2 bases, with 13 bases between the two germline ends. The entire variable domain, with the rest obtained from reference TRBV9 and TRBJ2-7, is as follows: DSGVTQTPKHLITATGQRVTLRCSPRSGDLSVYWYQQSLDQGLQFLIQYYNGEERAKGNILERFSAQQFPDLHSELNLSSLELGDSALYFCASSTQGLPYEQYFGPGTRLTVT.

V usage is TRBV9 and J usage is TRBJ1-6; a possible D gene is TRBD1 (6 bases). The CDR3 loop spans 15 amino acids. Germline V gene data show CDR1 as SGDLS and CDR2 as YYNGEE. Trimming removed 1 base at V and 7 bases at J, with 12 bases between. The CDR3: CASSVQDSPNSPLHF. As DNA, the CDR3 is TGTGCCAGCAGCGTACAGGACAGCCCGAATTCACCCCTCCACTTT.